Listed below are T cell receptor beta chains from one sample, sequenced in a study of monozygotic twins with cystic fibrosis. TCRdb's table, derived via immunoSEQ multiplex PCR, lists solely in-frame clones and lacks some. The data contain roughly 12,000 clones, 85% of them singletons. Source material: blood. The receptors here all came from a man aged 18 to 29 with cystic fibrosis. The CDR3 runs from the conserved cysteine through the conserved F or W.

V	J	CDR3
TRBV30	TRBJ1-1	CAWKGPGANTEAFF
TRBV18	TRBJ1-6	CASSPPVGQLNSPLHF
TRBV6-5	TRBJ2-5	CASSYSGGLQETQYF
TRBV7-2	TRBJ1-1	CASSLGGITEAFF
TRBV2	TRBJ2-3	CASSLAGRRTDTQYF
TRBV29-1	TRBJ1-1	CSVRTGGNTEAFF
TRBV27	TRBJ1-4	CASSPRHSGNEKLFF
TRBV6-5	TRBJ2-7	CASASGRGVYEQYF
TRBV4-1	TRBJ2-7	CASSQPTGTSYEQYF
TRBV6-5	TRBJ2-1	CASGIDGKAYNEQFF
TRBV7-2	TRBJ2-1	CASSLLGLAGKSSYNEQFF
TRBV6-4	TRBJ2-6	CASSDDSSGANVLTF
TRBV30	TRBJ1-4	CAWSVQGSNEKLFF
TRBV5-1	TRBJ2-3	CASSVGTSTDTQYF
TRBV29-1	TRBJ2-2	CSVSLANTGELFF
TRBV25-1	TRBJ2-6	CASSSGYNVLTF
TRBV27	TRBJ1-1	CASRLSLGTEAFF
TRBV6-1	TRBJ2-7	CASSELQGPYEQYF
TRBV18	TRBJ1-6	CASSPDGGDSPLHF
TRBV30	TRBJ1-2	CAWSATYGYTF
TRBV27	TRBJ1-1	CASSPTPQGDTEAFF
TRBV11-2	TRBJ2-5	CASWGVSETQYF
TRBV6-1	TRBJ1-2	CASSAHVLQLHGYTF
TRBV18	TRBJ2-7	CASSLLPNEGREQYF
TRBV9	TRBJ2-2	CASSPLVFPTGELFF
TRBV6-1	TRBJ1-1	CASSARTGTGTEAFF
TRBV30	TRBJ2-6	CAWTPGGAGANVLTF
TRBV18	TRBJ1-2	CASSPAGTDGYTF
TRBV5-6	TRBJ2-2	CASSFPVGDLSGGELFF
TRBV2	TRBJ1-1	CASPSAKITEAFF
TRBV11-2	TRBJ2-3	CASSHGLAGGGTDTQYF
TRBV27	TRBJ2-3	CASSLYQGLGTDTQYF
TRBV27	TRBJ1-6	CASPLSPLHF
TRBV10-1	TRBJ1-1	CASSDPGYTEAFF
TRBV6-4	TRBJ2-1	CASSSRAGGYNEQFF
TRBV27	TRBJ2-7	CASSLRGQPFYEQYF
TRBV7-8	TRBJ1-1	CASSGRQGGTEAFF
TRBV19	TRBJ1-5	CASSIDSDSNQPQHF
TRBV6-6	TRBJ2-6	CASSYATSGANVLTF
TRBV15	TRBJ2-2	CATSRQLHGELFF
TRBV5-6	TRBJ2-5	CASSLAGYQETQYF
TRBV7-2	TRBJ2-3	CASSTTSTPSTDTQYF
TRBV5-6	TRBJ2-5	CASSLEEEETQYF
TRBV19	TRBJ1-2	CASSIPGQGYYGYTF
TRBV9	TRBJ2-1	CASSVRWEYNEQFF
TRBV29-1	TRBJ1-1	CSVYTGKTEAFF
TRBV6-5	TRBJ2-5	CASSYSTSGRETQYF
TRBV28	TRBJ2-7	CASSPRGSSSYEQYF
TRBV18	TRBJ2-7	CASSPGEISYEQYF
TRBV6-1	TRBJ2-7	CASSGRDFSYEQYF
TRBV20-1	TRBJ2-3	CSAREGRLGYF
TRBV7-7	TRBJ2-7	CASSSGQGGTYEQYF
TRBV7-8	TRBJ1-1	CASSRTSPGTEAFF
TRBV7-7	TRBJ2-1	CASSLAVSYEQFF